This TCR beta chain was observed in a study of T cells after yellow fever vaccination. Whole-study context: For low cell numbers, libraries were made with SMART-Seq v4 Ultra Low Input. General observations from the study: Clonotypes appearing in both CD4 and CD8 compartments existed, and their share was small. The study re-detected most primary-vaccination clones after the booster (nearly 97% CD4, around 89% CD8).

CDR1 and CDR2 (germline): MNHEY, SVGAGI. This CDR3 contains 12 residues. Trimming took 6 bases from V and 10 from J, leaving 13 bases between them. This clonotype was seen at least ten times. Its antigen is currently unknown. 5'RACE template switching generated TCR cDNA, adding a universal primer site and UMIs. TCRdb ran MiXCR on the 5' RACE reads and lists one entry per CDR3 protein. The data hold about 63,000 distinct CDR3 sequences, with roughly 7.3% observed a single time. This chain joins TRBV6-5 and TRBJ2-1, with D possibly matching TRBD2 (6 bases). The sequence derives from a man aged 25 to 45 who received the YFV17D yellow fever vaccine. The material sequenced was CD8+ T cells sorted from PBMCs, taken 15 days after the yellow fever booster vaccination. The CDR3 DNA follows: TGTGCCAGCAGCCTTATGGCGGGGGAGCAGTTCTTC. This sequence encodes CASSLMAGEQFF.